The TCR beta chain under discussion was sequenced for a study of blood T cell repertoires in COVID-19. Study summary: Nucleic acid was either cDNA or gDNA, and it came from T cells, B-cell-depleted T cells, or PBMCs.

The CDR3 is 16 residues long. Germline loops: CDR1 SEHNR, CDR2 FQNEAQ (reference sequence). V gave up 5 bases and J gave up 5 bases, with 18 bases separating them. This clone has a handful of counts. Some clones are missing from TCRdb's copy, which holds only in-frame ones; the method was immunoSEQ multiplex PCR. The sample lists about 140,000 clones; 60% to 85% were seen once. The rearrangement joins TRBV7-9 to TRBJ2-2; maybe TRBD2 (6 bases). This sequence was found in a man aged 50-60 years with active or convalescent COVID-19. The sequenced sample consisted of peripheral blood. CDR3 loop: CASSPFPEGPTGELFF. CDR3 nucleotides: TGTGCCAGCAGCCCCTTCCCGGAGGGCCCTACCGGGGAGCTGTTTTTT. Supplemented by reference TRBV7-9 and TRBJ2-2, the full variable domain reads DTGVSQNPRHKITKRGQNVTFRCDPISEHNRLYWYRQTLGQGPEFLTYFQNEAQLEKSRLLSDRFSAERPKGSFSTLEIQRTEQGDSAMYLCASSPFPEGPTGELFFGEGSRLTVL.